This paragraph covers one TCR beta chain sequence. Antigen unknown. This CDR3 is 12 amino acids long. The germline V and J ends were trimmed by 3 bases and 3 bases, with 7 bases remaining between them. Germline V lookup: CDR1 SGHDT, CDR2 YYEEEE. The survey-level immunoSEQ assay was used. Clones were read by immunoSEQ multiplex PCR, and TCRdb kept only the in-frame ones, dropping some. The table includes 30,000 to 40,000 clones, more than 60% detected once. The entry originates in a study of STAT5B mutations in CD4+ large granular lymphocyte leukemia. Findings and caveats of the study: 8/27 top patient clones versus 2/35 control clones were TRBV06-family. No patients shared main leukemic clonotypes, though about 24% appeared at low frequency elsewhere.

The material sequenced was CD4+ T cells from blood buffy coats. The rearrangement uses TRBV5-6 and TRBJ2-7; D not certain. This clonotype was obtained from a human donor in good health. The CDR3 protein is CASSSRIYEQYF. For the CDR3, the DNA is TGTGCCAGCAGCTCAAGGATCTACGAGCAGTACTTC.